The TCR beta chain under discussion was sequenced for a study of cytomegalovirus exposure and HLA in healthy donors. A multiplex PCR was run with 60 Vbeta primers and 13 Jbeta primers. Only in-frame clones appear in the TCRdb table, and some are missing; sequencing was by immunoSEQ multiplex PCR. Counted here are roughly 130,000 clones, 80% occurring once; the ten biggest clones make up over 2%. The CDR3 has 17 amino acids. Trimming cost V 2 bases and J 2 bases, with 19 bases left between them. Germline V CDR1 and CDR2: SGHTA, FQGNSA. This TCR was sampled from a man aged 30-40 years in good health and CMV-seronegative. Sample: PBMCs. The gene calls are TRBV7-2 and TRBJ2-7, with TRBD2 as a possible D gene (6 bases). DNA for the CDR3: TGTGCCAGCAGCTTACGAGGGAATGAGCGGGCGCCCTACGAGCAGTACTTC. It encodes CASSLRGNERAPYEQYF.